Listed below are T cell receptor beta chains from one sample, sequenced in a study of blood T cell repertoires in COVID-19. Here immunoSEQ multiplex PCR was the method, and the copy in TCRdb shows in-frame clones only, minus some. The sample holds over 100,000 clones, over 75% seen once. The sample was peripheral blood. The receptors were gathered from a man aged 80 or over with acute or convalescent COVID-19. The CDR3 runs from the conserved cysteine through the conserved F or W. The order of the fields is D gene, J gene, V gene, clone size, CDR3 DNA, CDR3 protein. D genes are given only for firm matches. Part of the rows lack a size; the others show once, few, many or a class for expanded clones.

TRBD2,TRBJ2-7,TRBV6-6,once,TGTGCCAGCAGTTACCCGGGGACTAGCGGGAGTCGAGAGCAGTACTTC,CASSYPGTSGSREQYF
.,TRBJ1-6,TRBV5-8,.,TGTGCCAGCAGTCATAACAGGGTTTCGGGTAATTCACCCCTCCACTTT,CASSHNRVSGNSPLHF
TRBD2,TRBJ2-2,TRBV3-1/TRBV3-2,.,TGTGCCAGCAGCCGGGGGGGACTAGCGGTGAACACCGGGGAGCTGTTTTTT,CASSRGGLAVNTGELFF
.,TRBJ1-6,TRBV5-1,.,TGCGCCAGCAGCTTGGACTACGTTAATTCACCCCTCCACTTT,CASSLDYVNSPLHF
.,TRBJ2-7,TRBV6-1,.,TGTGCCAGCAGTGAAGCGAGACATACCTACGAGCAGTACTTC,CASSEARHTYEQYF
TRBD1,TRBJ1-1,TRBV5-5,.,TGTGCCAGCAGCCGACAGGGGGTATCGGACACTGAAGCTTTCTTT,CASSRQGVSDTEAFF
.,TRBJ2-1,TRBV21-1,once,TGTGCCAGCAGCACCCGAGACAGGGTAGTTTACAATGAGCAGTTCTTC,CASSTRDRVVYNEQFF
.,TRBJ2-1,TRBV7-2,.,TGTGCCAGCAGCTTAGATTACGGGAGCTACAATGAGCAGTTCTTC,CASSLDYGSYNEQFF
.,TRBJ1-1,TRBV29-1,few,TGCAGCGTTGTCAGGGATCTATCTGAAGCTTTCTTT,CSVVRDLSEAFF
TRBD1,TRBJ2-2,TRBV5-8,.,TGTGCCAGCAGCGGGACCGGGACAGGGGTGGCCACCGGGGAGCTGTTTTTT,CASSGTGTGVATGELFF
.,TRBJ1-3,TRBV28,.,TGTGCCAGCAGGGAGGGGCCCTCTGGAAACACCATATATTTT,CASREGPSGNTIYF
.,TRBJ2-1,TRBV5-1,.,TGCGCCAGCAGCTCAGGGTCGGATGAGCAGTTCTTC,CASSSGSDEQFF
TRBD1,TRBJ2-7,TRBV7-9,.,TGTGCCAGCAGCTCACCCGGGACAGGGACCTACGAGCAGTACTTC,CASSSPGTGTYEQYF
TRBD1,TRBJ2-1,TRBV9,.,TGTGCCAGCAGCGTAGGCCTTGGGGCAGGGGGCCTCAATGAGCAGTTCTTC,CASSVGLGAGGLNEQFF
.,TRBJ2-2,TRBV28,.,TGTGCCAGCAGCGATAGGAGGGCGCCGTCTACCGGGGAGCTGTTTTTT,CASSDRRAPSTGELFF
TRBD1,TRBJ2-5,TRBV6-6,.,TGTGCCAGCAGTCCGGGACAGGAAGGGACCCAGTACTTC,CASSPGQEGTQYF
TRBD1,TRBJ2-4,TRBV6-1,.,TGTGCCAGCAGTGAAGGGACAGGGGGTGGAAAAAACATTCAGTACTTC,CASSEGTGGGKNIQYF
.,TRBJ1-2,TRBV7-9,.,TGTGCCAGCAGCTTAGACTTACGAAGAAACTATGGCTACACCTTC,CASSLDLRRNYGYTF
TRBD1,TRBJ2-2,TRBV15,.,TGTGCCACCAGCAGAGATGGAGGGACAGGGGGGATAGCCGGGGAGCTGTTTTTT,CATSRDGGTGGIAGELFF
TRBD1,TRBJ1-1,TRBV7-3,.,TGTGCCAGCAGCTTACAAGGACAGGGAGGCACTGAAGCTTTCTTT,CASSLQGQGGTEAFF
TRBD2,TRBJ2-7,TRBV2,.,TGTGCCAGCAGTAGCGGGGGGGCTACCGGGGAGCAGTACTTC,CASSSGGATGEQYF
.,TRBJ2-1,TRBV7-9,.,TGTGCCAGCAGCCAACAGGGAGTGGGGTACAATGAGCAGTTCTTC,CASSQQGVGYNEQFF
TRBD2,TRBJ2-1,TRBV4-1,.,TGCGCCAGCAGCCAGGGGGGACTAGGGCTACGGAATGAGCAGTTCTTC,CASSQGGLGLRNEQFF
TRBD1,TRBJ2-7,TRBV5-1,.,TGCGCCAGCAGTCCCTCTTCAGGGGGCTCGTACGAGCAGTACTTC,CASSPSSGGSYEQYF
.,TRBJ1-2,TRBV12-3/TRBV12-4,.,TGTGCCAGCAGTCCAGGAAACACCTATGGCTACACCTTC,CASSPGNTYGYTF
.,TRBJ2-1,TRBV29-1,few,TGCAGCGTTGAACCTGGGCAGGGGTACAATGAGCAGTTCTTC,CSVEPGQGYNEQFF
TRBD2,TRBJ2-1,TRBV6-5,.,TGTGCCAGCAGGGTAGCGGGAGCGGGAGAGCAGTTCTTC,CASRVAGAGEQFF
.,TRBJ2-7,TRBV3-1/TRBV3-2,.,TGTGCCAGCAGCTCCAGACAGAACTACGAGCAGTACTTC,CASSSRQNYEQYF
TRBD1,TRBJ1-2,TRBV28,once,TGTGCCAGCCACACACAGGGGCGACGTGGCTACACCTTC,CASHTQGRRGYTF
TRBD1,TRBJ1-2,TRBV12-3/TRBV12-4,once,TGTGCCAGCAGTCAAGGGCAGGGGGCAAGCTACACCTTC,CASSQGQGASYTF
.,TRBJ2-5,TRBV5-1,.,TGCGCCAGCAGCCCAGCCAGCGGGCGGGAAGAGACCCAGTACTTC,CASSPASGREETQYF
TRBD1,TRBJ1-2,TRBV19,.,TGTGCCAGTAGTACTGCGACAGGGGGCCTCGGAGCGTACGGCTACACCTTC,CASSTATGGLGAYGYTF
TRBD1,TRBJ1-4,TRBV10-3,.,TGTGCCATCAGTGAAAGGGGGCCTAATGAAAAACTGTTTTTT,CAISERGPNEKLFF
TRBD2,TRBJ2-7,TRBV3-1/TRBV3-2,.,TGTGCCAGCAGCCAACCTAGCGGGAGGACCCCCTACGAGCAGTACTTC,CASSQPSGRTPYEQYF
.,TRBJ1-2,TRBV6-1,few,TGTGCCAGCAGTGAACAGGTCCCCTATGGCTACACCTTC,CASSEQVPYGYTF
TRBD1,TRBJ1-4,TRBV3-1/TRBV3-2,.,TGTGCCAGCAGCCGGATCCGGGACAGGGGTAGCACTAATGAAAAACTGTTTTTT,CASSRIRDRGSTNEKLFF
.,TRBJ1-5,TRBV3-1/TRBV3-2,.,TGTGCCAGCAGCTCCTCGTTCGGCAATCAGCCCCAGCATTTT,CASSSSFGNQPQHF
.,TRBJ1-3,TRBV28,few,TGTGCCAGCAGTGTATCGGTAGTAACTGGAAACACCATATATTTT,CASSVSVVTGNTIYF
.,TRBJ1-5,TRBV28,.,TGTGCCAGTACAGATAGCAATCAGCCCCAGCATTTT,CASTDSNQPQHF
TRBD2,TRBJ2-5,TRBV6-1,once,TGTGCCAGCAGTGAATCCCCGCGGGGGGGGACCCAGTACTTC,CASSESPRGGTQYF
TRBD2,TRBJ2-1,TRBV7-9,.,TGTGCCAGCAGCCCCCTAGCGGGGGCTTTCTCCTACAATGAGCAGTTCTTC,CASSPLAGAFSYNEQFF
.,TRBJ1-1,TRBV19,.,TGTGCCAGTAGTACTACCAGGGGTGTCTCTGAAGCTTTCTTT,CASSTTRGVSEAFF
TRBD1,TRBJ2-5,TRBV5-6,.,TGTGCCAGCAGCTCGCCTTTGGGACAGAAGTACCAAGAGACCCAGTACTTC,CASSSPLGQKYQETQYF
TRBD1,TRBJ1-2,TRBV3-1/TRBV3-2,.,TGTGCCAGCAGCCAAGATCCCGGGGTGAGAGGGGGCAGCGCCTTC,CASSQDPGVRGGSAF
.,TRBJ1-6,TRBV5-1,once,TGCGCCAGCAGCTTGGGGGTTACAGGTGGGTCACCCCTCCACTTT,CASSLGVTGGSPLHF
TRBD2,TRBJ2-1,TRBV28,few,TGTGCCAGCAGCGCACGACTAGCGGGTCTCAATGAGCAGTTCTTC,CASSARLAGLNEQFF
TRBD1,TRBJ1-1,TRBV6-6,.,TGTGCCAGCAGCCAGACAGGGATCTCCACTGAAGCTTTCTTT,CASSQTGISTEAFF
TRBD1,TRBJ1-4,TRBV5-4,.,TGTGCCAGCAGCTTGGAAAGGACAGGGAGCGGGCGGGAACTGTTTTTT,CASSLERTGSGRELFF
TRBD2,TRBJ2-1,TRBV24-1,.,TGTGCCACCAGTGGGGGACTAGACTACAATGAGCAGTTCTTC,CATSGGLDYNEQFF
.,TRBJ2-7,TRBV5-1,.,TGCGCCAGCAGCCTGACAGGTAACTACGAGCAGTACTTC,CASSLTGNYEQYF
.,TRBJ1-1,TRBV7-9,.,TGTGCCAGCAGCTACCAGACAGAGAACACTGAAGCTTTCTTT,CASSYQTENTEAFF